This TCR beta chain was identified during a study of cytomegalovirus exposure and HLA in healthy donors. Amplification used 60 Vbeta primers and 13 Jbeta primers. Here immunoSEQ multiplex PCR was the method, and the copy in TCRdb shows in-frame clones only, minus some. The data hold 85,000 to 90,000 clones, with roughly 84% observed a single time. About this clone itself: Its target is unknown. An end of the junction differs from the germline gene, which may be a read error.

Study-level findings and limits: TCR beta sequences numbering roughly 18,000 were associated with HLA alleles at 0.05 false discovery rate in a later analysis. In an earlier analysis, most TCR beta V segments were productive about 90% or about 30% of the time. The HLA-A and HLA-B alleles of most subjects were reportedly predicted accurately from TCR beta sequences. Most TCR sequences were uncommon, yet certain public TCRs appeared in many donors.

This CDR3 has 15 amino acids. Germline CDR1 and CDR2: SSHAT and FNYEAQ (reference sequence). The rearrangement links TRBV7-7 to TRBJ2-1, with 11 bases fitting TRBD2. The source is a man under 40 in good health and CMV-seronegative. Sequencing was carried out using PBMCs. CDR3 bases: TGTGCTAGCAGCTTAGGGGGGACTAGCGGTAATGAGCAGTTCTTC. Protein sequence: CASSLGGTSGNEQFF.